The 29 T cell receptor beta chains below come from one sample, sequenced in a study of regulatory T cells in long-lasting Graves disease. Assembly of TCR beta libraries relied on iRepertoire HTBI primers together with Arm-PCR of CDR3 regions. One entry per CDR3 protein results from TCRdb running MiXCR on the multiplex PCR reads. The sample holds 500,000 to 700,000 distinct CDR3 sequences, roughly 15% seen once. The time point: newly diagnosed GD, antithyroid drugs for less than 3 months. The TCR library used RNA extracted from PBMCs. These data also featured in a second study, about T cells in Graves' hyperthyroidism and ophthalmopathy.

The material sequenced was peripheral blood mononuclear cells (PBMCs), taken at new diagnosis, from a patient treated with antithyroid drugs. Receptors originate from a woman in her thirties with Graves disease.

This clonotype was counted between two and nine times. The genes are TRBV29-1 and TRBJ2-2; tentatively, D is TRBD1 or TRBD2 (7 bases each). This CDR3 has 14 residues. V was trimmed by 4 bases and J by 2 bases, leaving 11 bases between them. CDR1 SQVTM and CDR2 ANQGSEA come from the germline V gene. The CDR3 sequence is CSVVGGGNTGELFF. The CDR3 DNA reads TGCAGCGTTGTGGGAGGGGGCAACACCGGGGAGCTGTTTTTT.

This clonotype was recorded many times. CDR3 sequence (DNA): TGTGCCAGCAGTCCCGGACTAGCGGCTCCAGATACGCAGTATTTT. Its protein product is CASSPGLAAPDTQYF. This chain joins TRBV27 and TRBJ2-3; the match to TRBD2 covers 10 bases. The V gene's germline CDR1 is MNHEY and CDR2 SMNVEV (reference sequence). The CDR3 consists of 15 residues. Losses at the gene ends were 5 bases for V and 4 bases for J; bases not matched to a gene: 6.

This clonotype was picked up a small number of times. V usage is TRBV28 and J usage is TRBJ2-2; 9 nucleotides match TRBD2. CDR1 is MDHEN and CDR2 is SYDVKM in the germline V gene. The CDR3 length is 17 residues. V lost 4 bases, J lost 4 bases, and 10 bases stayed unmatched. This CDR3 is CASSSKQGLAGTGELFF. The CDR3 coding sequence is TGTGCCAGCAGTTCCAAACAGGGACTAGCAGGCACCGGGGAGCTGTTTTTT.

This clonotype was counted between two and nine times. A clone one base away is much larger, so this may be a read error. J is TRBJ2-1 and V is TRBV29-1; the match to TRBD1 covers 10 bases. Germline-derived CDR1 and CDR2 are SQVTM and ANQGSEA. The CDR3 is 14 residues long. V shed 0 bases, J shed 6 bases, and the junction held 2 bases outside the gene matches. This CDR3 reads CSVEDWTGGNEQFF. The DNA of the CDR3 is TGCAGCGTTGAAGATTGGACAGGGGGCAATGAGCAGTTCTTC.

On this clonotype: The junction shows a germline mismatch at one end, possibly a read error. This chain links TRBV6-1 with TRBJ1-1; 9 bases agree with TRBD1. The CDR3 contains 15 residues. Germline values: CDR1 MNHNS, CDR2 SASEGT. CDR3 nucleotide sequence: TGTGCCAGCAGTCGAGCAGGGACAGGGTGGGCTGAGGCTTTCTTT. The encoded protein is CASSRAGTGWAEAFF.

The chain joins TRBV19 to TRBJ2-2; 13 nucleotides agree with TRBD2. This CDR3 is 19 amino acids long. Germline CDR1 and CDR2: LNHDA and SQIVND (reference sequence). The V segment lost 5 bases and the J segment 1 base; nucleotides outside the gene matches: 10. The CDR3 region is CASSSGLAGAVRNTGELFF. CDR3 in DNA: TGTGCCAGTAGTTCAGGACTAGCGGGAGCAGTAAGGAACACCGGGGAGCTGTTTTTT.

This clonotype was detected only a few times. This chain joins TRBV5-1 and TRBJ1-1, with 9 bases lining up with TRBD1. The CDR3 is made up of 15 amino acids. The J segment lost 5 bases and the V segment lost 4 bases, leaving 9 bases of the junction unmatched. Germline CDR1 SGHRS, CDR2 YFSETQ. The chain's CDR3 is CASSGQGQGRTEAFF. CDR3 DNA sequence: TGCGCCAGCAGCGGACAGGGACAGGGAAGGACTGAAGCTTTCTTT.

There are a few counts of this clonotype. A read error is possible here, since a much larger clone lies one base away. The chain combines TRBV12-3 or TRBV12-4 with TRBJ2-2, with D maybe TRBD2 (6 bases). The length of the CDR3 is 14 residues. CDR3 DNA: TGTGCCAGCACCGAGGGACTTACCACCGGGGAGCTGCTTTTT. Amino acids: CASTEGLTTGELLF.

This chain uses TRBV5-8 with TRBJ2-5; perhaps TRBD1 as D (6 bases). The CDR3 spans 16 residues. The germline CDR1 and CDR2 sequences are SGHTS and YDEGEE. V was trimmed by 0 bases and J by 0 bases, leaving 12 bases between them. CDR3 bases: TGTGCCAGCAGCTTGGCCGGGGACACTAACCAAGAGACCCAGTACTTC. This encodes CASSLAGDTNQETQYF.

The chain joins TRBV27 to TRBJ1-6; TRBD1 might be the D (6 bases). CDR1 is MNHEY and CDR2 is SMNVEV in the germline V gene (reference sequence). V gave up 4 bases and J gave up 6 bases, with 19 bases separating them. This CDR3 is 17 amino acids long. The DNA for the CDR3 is TGTGCCAGCAGTTGGGGGCGGGCCCGCCACCTTAATTCACCCCTCCACTTT. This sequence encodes CASSWGRARHLNSPLHF.

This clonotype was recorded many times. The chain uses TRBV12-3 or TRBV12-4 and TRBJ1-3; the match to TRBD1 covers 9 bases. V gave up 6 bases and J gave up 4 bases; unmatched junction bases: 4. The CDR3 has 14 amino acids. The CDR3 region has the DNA TGTGCCAGCAGGACCGGGACAGGGGGAAACACCATATATTTT. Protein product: CASRTGTGGNTIYF.

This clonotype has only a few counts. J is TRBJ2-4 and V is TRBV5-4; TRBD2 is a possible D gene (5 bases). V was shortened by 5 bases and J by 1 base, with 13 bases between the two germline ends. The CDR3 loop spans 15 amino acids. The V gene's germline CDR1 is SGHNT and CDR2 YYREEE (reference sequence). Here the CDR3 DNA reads TGTGCCAGCAGTCAGGACTTCGTCGCCAAAAACATTCAGTACTTC. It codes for CASSQDFVAKNIQYF.

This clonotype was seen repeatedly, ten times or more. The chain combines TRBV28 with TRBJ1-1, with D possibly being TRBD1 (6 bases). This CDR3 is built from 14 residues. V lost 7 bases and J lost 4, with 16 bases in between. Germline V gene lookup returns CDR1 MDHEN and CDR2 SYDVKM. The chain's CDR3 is CASTESGGVTEAFF. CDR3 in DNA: TGTGCCAGCACGGAGTCTGGGGGCGTCACTGAAGCTTTCTTT.

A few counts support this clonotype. The CDR3 region has the DNA TGTGCCAGCAGCGTAGCGGGGGGGGCCTATGGCTACACCTTC. It encodes CASSVAGGAYGYTF. The gene calls are TRBV9 and TRBJ1-2; D is perhaps TRBD1 (6 bases). The V end lost 0 bases, the J end lost 4 bases, and 10 bases lay between the germline ends. The CDR3 consists of 14 residues. Germline lookup yields CDR1 SGDLS and CDR2 YYNGEE.

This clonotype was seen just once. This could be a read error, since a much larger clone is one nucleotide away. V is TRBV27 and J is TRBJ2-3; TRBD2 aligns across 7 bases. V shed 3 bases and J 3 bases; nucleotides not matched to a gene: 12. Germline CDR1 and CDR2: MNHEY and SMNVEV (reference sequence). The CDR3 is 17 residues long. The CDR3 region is CASSFLGGGKRTDTQYF. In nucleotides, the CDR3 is TGTGCCAGCAGTTTCTTGGGCGGGGGTAAGCGGACAGATACGCAGTATTTT.

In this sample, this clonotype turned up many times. CDR3: CSARSVGRGSLTDTQYF. The CDR3, as DNA: TGCAGTGCTAGATCCGTTGGTCGCGGGAGCTTGACAGATACGCAGTATTTT. The chain joins TRBV20-1 to TRBJ2-3; 7 positions agree with TRBD2. V was clipped by 2 bases and J by 3 bases; unmatched bases: 14. Germline V gene lookup returns CDR1 DFQATT and CDR2 SNEGSKA (reference sequence). This CDR3 spans 17 amino acids.

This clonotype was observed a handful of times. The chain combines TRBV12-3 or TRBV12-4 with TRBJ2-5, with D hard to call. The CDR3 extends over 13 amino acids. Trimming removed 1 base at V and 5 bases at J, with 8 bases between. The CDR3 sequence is CASSLGVSETQYF. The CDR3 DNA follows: TGTGCCAGCAGTTTAGGGGTGAGCGAGACCCAGTACTTC.

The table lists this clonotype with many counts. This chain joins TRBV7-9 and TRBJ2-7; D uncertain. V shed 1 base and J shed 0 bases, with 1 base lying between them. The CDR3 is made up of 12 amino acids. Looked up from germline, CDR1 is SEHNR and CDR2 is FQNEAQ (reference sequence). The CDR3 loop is CASSLVSYEQYF. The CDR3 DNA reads TGTGCCAGCAGCTTAGTCTCCTACGAGCAGTACTTC.

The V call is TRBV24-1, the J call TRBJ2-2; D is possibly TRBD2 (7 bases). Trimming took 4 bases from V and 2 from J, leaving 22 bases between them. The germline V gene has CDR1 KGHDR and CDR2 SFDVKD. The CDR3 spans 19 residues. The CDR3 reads CATSDRKSPRGGNTGELFF. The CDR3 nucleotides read TGTGCCACCAGTGACCGAAAATCACCGAGGGGGGGTAACACCGGGGAGCTGTTTTTT.

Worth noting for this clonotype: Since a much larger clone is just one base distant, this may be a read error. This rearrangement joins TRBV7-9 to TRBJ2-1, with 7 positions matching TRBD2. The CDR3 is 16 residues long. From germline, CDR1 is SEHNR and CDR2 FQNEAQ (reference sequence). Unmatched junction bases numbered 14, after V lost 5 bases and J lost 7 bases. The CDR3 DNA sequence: TGTGCCAGCAGCACCGGGACTGGCGGGAGTAAGAATGAGCAGTTCTTC. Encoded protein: CASSTGTGGSKNEQFF.

The CDR3 bases are TGTGCCACCAGTGCCCAGACAGGAAACATTCAGTACTTC. As protein: CATSAQTGNIQYF. This chain joins TRBV24-1 and TRBJ2-4, with D possibly TRBD1 on 6 matching bases. Germline values: CDR1 KGHDR, CDR2 SFDVKD. CDR3 length: 13 residues. Trimming removed 5 bases from V and 6 bases from J, with 10 bases in between.

The CDR3 DNA reads as TGCGCCAGCAGCGCTCGACAGGGCTCGAACACCGGGGAGCTGTTTTTT. The encoded protein is CASSARQGSNTGELFF. V and J are TRBV5-1 and TRBJ2-2; 7 bases fit TRBD1. V lost 4 bases and J lost 0; bases outside the gene matches: 6. The CDR3 contains 16 residues. The V gene's germline CDR1 is SGHRS and CDR2 YFSETQ.

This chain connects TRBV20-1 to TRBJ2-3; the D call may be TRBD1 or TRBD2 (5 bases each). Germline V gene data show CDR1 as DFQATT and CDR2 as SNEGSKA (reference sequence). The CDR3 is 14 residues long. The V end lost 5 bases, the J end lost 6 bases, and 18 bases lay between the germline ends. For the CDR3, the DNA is TGCAGTGCTCAGGATGGGGGTGGGACGGATACGCAGTATTTT. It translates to CSAQDGGGTDTQYF.

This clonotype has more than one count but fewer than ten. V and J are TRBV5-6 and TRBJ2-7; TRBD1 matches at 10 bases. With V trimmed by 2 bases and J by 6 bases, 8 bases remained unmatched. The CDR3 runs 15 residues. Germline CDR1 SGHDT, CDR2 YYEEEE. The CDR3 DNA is TGTGCCAGCAGCTTCGGGGACAGGGGATTGGCCGAGCAGTACTTC. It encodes CASSFGDRGLAEQYF.

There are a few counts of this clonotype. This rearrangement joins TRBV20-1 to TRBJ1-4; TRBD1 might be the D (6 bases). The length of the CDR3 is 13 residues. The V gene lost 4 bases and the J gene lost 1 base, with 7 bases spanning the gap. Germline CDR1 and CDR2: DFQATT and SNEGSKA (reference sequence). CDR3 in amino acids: CSAIGGTNEKLFF. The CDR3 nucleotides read TGCAGTGCTATAGGGGGAACTAATGAAAAACTGTTTTTT.

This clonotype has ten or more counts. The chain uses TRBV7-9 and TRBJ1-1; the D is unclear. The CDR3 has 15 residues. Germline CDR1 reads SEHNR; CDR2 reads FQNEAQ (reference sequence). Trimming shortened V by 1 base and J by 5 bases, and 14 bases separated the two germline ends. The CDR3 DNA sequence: TGTGCCAGCAGCTTAGGTGTAGGGTATTATACTGAAGCTTTCTTT. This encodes CASSLGVGYYTEAFF.

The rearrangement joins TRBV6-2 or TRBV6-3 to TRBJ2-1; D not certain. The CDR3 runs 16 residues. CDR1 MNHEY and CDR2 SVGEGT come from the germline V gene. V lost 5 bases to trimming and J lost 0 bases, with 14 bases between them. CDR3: CASSAYGFRSYNEQFF. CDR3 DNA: TGTGCCAGCAGTGCCTACGGGTTCCGCTCCTACAATGAGCAGTTCTTC.

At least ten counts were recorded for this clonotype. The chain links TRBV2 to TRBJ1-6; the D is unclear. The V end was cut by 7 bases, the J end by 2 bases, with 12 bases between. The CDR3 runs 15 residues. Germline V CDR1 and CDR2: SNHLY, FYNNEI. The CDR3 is CASTPGVAYNSPLHF. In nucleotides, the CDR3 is TGTGCCAGCACTCCAGGCGTGGCCTATAATTCACCCCTCCACTTT.

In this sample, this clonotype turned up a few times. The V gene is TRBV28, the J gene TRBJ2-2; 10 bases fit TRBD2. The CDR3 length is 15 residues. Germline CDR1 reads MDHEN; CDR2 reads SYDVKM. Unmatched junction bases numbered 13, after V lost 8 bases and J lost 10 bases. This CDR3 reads CASAASGRAVAELFF. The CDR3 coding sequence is TGTGCCAGCGCGGCCAGCGGGAGGGCCGTCGCGGAGCTGTTTTTT.